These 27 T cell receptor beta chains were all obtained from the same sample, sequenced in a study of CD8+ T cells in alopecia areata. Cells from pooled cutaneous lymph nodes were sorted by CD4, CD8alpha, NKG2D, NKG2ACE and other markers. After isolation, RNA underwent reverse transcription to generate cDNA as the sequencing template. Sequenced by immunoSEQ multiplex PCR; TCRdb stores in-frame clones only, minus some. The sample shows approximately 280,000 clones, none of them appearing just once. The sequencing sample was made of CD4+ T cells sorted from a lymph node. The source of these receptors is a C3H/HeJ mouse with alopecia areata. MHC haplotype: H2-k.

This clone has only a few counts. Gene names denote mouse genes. The part of the CDR3 DNA that was read is TGCACCTGCAGTGAGAGGGGGCAAAATAACCAAGAC. It is translated as CTCSERGQNNQD. The complete CDR3 sequence is CTCSERGQNNQDTQYF. The genes are TRBV1 and TRBJ2-5; D is perhaps TRBD1 (7 bases). The sequence runs out 4 residues before the end of the CDR3; the remainder is reconstructed from the germline J gene. The length of the CDR3 is 16 residues. Germline CDR1 NSQYPW, CDR2 LRSPGD (reference sequence). V was clipped by 4 bases and J by 0 bases, with 14 bases between them.

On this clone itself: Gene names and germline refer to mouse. CDR3 loop: CASSRGGARGAETLYF. CDR3 DNA, as far as it was read: TGTGCCAGCAGTAGAGGGGGGGCGCGGGGTGCAGAA. The J gene is TRBJ2-3, the V gene TRBV19; 8 nucleotides agree with TRBD2. Read data end 4 residues before the CDR3 end; the end is taken from the germline J gene. Per germline, CDR1 FNHDT and CDR2 SITEND (reference sequence). With V trimmed by 3 bases and J by 1 base, 7 bases remained unmatched. This CDR3 contains 16 residues.

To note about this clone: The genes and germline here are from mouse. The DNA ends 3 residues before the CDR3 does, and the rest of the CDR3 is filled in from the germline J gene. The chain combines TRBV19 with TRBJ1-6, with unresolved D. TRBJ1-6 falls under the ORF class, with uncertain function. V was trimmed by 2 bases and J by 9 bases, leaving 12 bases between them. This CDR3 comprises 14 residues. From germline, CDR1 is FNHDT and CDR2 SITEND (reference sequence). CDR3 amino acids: CASSIPSEGSPLYF. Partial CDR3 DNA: TGTGCCAGCAGTATTCCCTCGGAGGGTTCGCCC.

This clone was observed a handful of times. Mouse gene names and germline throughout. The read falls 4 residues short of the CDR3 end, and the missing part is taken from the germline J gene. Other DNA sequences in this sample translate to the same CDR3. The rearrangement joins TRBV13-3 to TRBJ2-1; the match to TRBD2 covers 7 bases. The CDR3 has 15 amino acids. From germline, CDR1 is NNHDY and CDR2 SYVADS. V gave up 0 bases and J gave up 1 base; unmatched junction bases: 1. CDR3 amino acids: CASSDGGGNYAEQFF. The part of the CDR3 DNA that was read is TGTGCCAGCAGTGATGGGGGGGGAAACTATGCT.

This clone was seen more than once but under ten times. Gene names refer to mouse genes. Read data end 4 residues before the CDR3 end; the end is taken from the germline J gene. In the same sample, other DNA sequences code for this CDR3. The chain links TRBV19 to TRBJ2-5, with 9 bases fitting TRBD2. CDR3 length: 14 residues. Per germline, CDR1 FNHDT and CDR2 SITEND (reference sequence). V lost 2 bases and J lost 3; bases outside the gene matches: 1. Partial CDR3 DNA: TGTGCCAGCAGTATCACTGGGGGGCAAGAC. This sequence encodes CASSITGGQD. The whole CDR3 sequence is CASSITGGQDTQYF.

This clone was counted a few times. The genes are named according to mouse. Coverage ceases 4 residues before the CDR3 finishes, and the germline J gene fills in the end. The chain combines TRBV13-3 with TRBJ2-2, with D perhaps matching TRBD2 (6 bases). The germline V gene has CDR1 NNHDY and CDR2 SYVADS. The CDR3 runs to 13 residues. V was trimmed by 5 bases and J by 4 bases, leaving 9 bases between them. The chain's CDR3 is CASRWGITGQLYF. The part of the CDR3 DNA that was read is TGTGCCAGCAGATGGGGGATCACCGGG.

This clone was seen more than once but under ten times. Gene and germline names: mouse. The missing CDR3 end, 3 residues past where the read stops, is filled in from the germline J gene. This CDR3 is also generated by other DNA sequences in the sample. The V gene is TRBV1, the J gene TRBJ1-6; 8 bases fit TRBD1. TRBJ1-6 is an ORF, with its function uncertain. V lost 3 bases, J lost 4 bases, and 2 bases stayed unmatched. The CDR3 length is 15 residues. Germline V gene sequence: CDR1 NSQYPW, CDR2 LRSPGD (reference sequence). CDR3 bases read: TGCACCTGCAGTGCGCAGGGGGCGTATAATTCGCCC. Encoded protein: CTCSAQGAYNSP. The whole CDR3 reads CTCSAQGAYNSPLYF.

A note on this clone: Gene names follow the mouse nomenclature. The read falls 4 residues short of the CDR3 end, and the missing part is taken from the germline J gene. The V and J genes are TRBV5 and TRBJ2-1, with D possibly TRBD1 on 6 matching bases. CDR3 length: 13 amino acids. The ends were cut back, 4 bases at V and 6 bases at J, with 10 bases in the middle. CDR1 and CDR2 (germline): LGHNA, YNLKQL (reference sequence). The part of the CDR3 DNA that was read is TGTGCCAGCAGCCCTCAGGGGATTGCT. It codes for CASSPQGIA. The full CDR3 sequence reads CASSPQGIAEQFF.

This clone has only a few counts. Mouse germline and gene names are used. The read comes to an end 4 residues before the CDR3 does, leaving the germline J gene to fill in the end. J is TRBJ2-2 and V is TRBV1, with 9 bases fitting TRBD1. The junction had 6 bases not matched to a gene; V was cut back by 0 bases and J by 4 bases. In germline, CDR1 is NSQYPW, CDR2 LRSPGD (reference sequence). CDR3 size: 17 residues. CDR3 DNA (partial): TGCACCTGCAGTGCAGAAGGGACAGGGCTAACCACCGGG. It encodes CTCSAEGTGLTTG. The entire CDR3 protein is CTCSAEGTGLTTGQLYF.

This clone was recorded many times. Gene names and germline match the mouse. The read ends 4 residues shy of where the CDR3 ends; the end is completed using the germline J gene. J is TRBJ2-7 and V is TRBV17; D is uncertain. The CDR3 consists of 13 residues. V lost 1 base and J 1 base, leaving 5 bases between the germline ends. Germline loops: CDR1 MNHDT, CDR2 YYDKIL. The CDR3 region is CASSRVGSYEQYF. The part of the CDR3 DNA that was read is TGTGCTAGCAGTAGAGTGGGTTCCTAT.

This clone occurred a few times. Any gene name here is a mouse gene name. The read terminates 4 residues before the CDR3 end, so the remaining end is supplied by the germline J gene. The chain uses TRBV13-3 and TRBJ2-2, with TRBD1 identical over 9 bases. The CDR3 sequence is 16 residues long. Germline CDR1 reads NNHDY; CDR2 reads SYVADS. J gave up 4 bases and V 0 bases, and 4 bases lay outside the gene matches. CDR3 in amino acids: CASSDARTGATGQLYF. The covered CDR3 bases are TGTGCCAGCAGTGATGCAAGGACAGGGGCCACCGGG.

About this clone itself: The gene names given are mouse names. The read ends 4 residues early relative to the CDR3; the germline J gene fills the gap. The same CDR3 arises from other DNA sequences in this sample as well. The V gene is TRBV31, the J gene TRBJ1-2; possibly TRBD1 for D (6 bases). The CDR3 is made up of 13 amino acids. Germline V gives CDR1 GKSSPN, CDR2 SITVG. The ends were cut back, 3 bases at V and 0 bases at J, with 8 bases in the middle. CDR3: CAWRTGANSDYTF. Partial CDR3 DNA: TGTGCCTGGAGGACAGGAGCAAACTCC.

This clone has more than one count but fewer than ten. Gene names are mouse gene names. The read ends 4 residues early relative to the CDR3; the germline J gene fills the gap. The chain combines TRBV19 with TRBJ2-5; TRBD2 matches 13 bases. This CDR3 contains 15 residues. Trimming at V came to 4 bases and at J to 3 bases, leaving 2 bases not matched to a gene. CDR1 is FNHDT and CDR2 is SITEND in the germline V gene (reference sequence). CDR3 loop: CASSGLGGPQDTQYF. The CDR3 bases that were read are TGTGCCAGCAGTGGACTGGGGGGGCCACAAGAC. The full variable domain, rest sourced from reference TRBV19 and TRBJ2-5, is GGIITQTPKFLIGQEGQKLTLKCQQNFNHDTMYWYRQDSGKGLRLIYYSITENDLQKGDLSEGYDASREKKSSFSLTVTSAQKNEMAVFLCASSGLGGPQDTQYFGPGTRLLVL.

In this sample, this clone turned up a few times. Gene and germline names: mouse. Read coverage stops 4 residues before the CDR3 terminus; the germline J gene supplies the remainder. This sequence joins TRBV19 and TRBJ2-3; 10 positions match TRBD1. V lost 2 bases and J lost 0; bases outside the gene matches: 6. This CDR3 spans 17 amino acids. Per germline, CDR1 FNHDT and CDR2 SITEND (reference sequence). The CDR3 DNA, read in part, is TGTGCCAGCAGTATTTTCCGGGACAGGGGTAGTGCAGAA. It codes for CASSIFRDRGSAE. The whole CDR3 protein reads CASSIFRDRGSAETLYF.

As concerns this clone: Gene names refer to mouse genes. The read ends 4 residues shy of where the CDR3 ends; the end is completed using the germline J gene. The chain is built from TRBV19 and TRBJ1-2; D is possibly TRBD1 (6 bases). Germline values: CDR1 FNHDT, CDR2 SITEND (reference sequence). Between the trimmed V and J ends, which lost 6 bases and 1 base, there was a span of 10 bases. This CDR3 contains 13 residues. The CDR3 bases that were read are TGTGCCAGCACAGGGGAGGGAAACTCC. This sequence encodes CASTGEGNS. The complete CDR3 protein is CASTGEGNSDYTF.

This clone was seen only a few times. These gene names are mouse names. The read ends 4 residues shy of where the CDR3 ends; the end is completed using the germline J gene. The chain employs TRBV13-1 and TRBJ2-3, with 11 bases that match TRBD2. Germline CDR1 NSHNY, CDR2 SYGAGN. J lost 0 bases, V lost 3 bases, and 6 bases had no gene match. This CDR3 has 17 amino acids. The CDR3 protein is CASSGPGTGGSAETLYF. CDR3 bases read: TGTGCCAGCAGTGGCCCCGGGACTGGGGGTAGTGCAGAA.

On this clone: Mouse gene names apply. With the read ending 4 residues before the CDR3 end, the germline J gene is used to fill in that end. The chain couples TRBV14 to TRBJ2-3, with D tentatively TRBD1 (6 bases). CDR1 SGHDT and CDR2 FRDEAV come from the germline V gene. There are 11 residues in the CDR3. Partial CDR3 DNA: TGTGCCAGCAGGGGACAAGAA. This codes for CASRGQE. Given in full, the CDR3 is CASRGQETLYF. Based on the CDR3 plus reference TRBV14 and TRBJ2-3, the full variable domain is EAGVTQSPRYAVLQEGQAVSFWCDPISGHDTLYWYQQPRDQGPQLLVYFRDEAVIDNSQLPSDRFSAVRPKGTNSTLKIQSAKQGDTATYLCASRGQETLYFGSGTRLTVL.

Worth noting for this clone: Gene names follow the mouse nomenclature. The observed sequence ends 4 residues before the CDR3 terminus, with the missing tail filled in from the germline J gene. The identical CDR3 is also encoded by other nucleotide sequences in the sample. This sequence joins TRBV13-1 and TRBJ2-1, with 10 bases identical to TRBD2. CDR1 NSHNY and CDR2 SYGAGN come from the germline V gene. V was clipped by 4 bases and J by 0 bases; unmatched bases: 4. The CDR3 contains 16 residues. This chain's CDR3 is CASSPGLGDNYAEQFF. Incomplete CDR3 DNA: TGTGCCAGCAGTCCTGGACTGGGGGATAACTATGCT.

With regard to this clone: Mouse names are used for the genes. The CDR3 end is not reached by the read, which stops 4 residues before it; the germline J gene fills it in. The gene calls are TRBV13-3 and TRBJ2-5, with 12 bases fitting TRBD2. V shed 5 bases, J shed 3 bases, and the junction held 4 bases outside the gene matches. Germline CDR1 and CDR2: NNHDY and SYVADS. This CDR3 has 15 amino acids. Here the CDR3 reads CASRKGTGGQDTQYF. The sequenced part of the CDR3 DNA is TGTGCCAGCAGGAAAGGGACTGGGGGGCAAGAC.

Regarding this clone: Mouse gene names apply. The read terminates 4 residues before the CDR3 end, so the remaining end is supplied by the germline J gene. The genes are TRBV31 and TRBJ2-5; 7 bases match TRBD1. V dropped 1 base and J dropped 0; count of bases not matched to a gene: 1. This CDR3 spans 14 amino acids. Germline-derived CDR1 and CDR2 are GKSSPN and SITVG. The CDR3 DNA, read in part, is TGTGCCTGGAGTCAACAGGGGAACCAAGAC. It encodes CAWSQQGNQD. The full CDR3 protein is CAWSQQGNQDTQYF.

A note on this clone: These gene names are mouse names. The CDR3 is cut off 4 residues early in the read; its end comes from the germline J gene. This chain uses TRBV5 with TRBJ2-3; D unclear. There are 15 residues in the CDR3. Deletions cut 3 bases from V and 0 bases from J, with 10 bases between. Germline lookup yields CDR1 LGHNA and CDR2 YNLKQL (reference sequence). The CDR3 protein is CASSHETPSAETLYF. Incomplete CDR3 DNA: TGTGCCAGCAGCCACGAGACTCCTAGTGCAGAA.

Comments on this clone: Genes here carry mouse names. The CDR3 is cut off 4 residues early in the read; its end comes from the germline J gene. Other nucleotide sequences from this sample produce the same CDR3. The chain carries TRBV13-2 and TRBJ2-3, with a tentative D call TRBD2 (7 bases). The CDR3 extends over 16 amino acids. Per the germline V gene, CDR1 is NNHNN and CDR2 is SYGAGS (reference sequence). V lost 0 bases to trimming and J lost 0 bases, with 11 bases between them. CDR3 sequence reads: CASGDALGASAETLYF. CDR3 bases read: TGTGCCAGCGGTGATGCCCTGGGGGCTAGTGCAGAA.

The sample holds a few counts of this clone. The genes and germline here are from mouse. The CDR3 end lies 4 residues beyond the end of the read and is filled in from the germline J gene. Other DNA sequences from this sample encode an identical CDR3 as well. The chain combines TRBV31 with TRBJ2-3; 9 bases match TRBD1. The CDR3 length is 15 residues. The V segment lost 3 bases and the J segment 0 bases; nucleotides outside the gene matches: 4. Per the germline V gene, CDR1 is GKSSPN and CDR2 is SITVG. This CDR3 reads CAWSPGTGSAETLYF. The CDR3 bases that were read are TGTGCCTGGAGCCCCGGGACAGGGAGTGCAGAA.

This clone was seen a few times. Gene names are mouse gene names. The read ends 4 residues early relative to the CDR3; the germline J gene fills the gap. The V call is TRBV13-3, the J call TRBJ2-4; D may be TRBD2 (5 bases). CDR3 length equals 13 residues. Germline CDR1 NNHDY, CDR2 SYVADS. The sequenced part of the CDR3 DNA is TGTGCCAGCACCACCGGGGTGGGGAAC. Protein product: CASTTGVGN. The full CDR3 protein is CASTTGVGNTLYF.

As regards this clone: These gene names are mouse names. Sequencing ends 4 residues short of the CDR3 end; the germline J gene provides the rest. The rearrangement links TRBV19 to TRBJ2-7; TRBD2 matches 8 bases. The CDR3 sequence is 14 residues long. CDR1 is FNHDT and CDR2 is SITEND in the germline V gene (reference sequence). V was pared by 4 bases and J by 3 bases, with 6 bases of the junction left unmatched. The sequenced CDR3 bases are TGTGCCAGCAGTTCTAACTGGGGGTACTAT. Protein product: CASSSNWGYY. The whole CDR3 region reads CASSSNWGYYEQYF.

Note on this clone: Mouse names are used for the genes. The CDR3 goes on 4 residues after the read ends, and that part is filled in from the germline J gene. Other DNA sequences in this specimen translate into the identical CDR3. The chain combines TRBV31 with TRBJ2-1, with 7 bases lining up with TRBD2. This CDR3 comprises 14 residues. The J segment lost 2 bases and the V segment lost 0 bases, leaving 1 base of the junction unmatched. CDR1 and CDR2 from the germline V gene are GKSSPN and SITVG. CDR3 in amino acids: CAWSLLGDYAEQFF. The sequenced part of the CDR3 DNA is TGTGCCTGGAGTCTCCTGGGGGACTATGCT.

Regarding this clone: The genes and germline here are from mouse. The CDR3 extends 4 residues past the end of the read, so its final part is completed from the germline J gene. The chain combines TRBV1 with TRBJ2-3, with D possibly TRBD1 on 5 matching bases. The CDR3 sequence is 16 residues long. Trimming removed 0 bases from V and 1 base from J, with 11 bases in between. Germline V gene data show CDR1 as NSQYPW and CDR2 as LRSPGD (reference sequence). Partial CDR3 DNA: TGCACCTGCAGTGCAGACAGGGCCGTAGGTGCAGAA. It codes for CTCSADRAVGAE. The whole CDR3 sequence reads CTCSADRAVGAETLYF.